This T cell receptor (beta chain) was sequenced for a study of blood T cells in healthy people across ages. About the study: Through template switching, about one barcoded beta molecule was captured per two T cells, as measured in model experiments. Study-wide results and limits: More naive CD4+ cells and higher diversity marked long-lived donors relative to aged donors.

With regard to this clonotype: What it binds is unknown.

The CDR3 sequence is 13 residues long. Germline assignment: CDR1 DFQATT and CDR2 SNEGSKA (reference sequence). PCR was performed a second time for about 6 to 12 cycles using a sample-barcoded 5' primer and a J-beta primer mix. A template-switch adaptor with 12 random nucleotides tagged each cDNA molecule. TCRdb reprocessed the 5' RACE reads with MiXCR, giving one entry per CDR3 protein. Of 700,000 to 950,000 distinct CDR3 sequences listed, roughly 50% are singletons. The sample consisted of blood. The chain links TRBV20-1 to TRBJ2-1; D not certain. The J call may be incorrect, as the DNA end agrees better with TRBJ2-7. The clonotype originates from a man younger than 40 in good health. CDR3 loop: CSASGWTYNEQYF. In nucleotides, the CDR3 is TGCAGTGCTAGCGGATGGACCTACAATGAGCAGTACTTC.